The clone carrying this T cell receptor (beta chain) was observed many times. Using immunoSEQ multiplex PCR, the repertoire was profiled, and TCRdb retains in-frame clones only, with some absent. The table records around 350,000 clones, around 87% of them present only once. The data originate from a study of blood T cell repertoires in COVID-19. Overall study: Some COVID-19 samples were acute and others convalescent; all came from the United States, Italy and Spain. PBMCs, B-cell-depleted T cells, or T cells were the source of the cDNA or gDNA that made up the material.

In germline, CDR1 is SGDLS, CDR2 YYNGEE. This CDR3 spans 14 amino acids. Trimming cost V 0 bases and J 2 bases; bases outside gene matches: 2. The receptor's source is a human donor in a cohort sampled during active COVID-19. The chain links TRBV9 to TRBJ2-7; 7 positions match TRBD2. Sequenced sample: peripheral blood. CDR3 DNA sequence: TGTGCCAGCAGCGTAGGGGGGACTACCTACGAGCAGTACTTC. This gives the protein CASSVGGTTYEQYF.